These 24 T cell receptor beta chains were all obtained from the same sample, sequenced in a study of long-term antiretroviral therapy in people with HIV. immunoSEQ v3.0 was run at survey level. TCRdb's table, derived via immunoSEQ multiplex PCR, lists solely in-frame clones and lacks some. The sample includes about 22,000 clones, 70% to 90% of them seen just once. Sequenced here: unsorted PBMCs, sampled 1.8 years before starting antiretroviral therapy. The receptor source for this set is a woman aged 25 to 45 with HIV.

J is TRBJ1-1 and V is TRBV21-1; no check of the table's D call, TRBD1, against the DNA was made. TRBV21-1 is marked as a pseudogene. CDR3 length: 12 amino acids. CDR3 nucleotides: TGTGCCAGCAGAGGACAGGGCGATAGAGGTTTCTTT. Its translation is CASRGQGDRGFF.

The CDR3 sequence: CASSPDRDASGGFYTEAFF. The CDR3 bases are TGTGCCAGCAGCCCAGACAGGGATGCGTCCGGGGGGTTCTACACTGAAGCTTTCTTT. The chain employs TRBV27 and TRBJ1-1; 7 bases are shared with TRBD1. The CDR3 consists of 19 residues. The germline V gene encodes CDR1 MNHEY and CDR2 SMNVEV (reference sequence). Unmatched junction bases numbered 22, after V lost 6 bases and J lost 3 bases.

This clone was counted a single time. The CDR3 coding sequence is TGCGCCAGCAGCCTGCCCGGCACAGGGGCCAAAAACATTCAGTACTTC. Its translation: CASSLPGTGAKNIQYF. The chain is built from TRBV5-1 and TRBJ2-4; possible D gene TRBD1, 6 bases. CDR1 is SGHRS, CDR2 YFSETQ, per germline. This CDR3 has 16 amino acids. Between the trimmed V and J ends, which lost 4 bases and 1 base, there was a span of 15 bases.

The CDR3 loop reads CASSLEGGHTEAFF. The CDR3 DNA follows: TGCGCCAGCAGCTTGGAGGGGGGGCACACTGAAGCTTTCTTT. The chain joins TRBV5-1 to TRBJ1-1; D perhaps matches TRBD1 (6 bases). V lost 0 bases and J 3 bases, leaving 9 bases between the germline ends. Per germline, CDR1 SGHRS and CDR2 YFSETQ. This CDR3 region has 14 residues. Supplemented by reference TRBV5-1 and TRBJ1-1, the full variable domain reads KAGVTQTPRYLIKTRGQQVTLSCSPISGHRSVSWYQQTPGQGLQFLFEYFSETQRNKGNFPGRFSGRQFSNSRSEMNVSTLELGDSALYLCASSLEGGHTEAFFGQGTRLTVV.

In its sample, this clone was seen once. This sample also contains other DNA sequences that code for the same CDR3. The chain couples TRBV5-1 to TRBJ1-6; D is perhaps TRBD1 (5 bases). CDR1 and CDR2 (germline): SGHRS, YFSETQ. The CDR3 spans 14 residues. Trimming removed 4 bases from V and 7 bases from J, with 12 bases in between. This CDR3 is CASSRDSTNSPLHF. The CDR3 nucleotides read TGCGCCAGCAGCCGCGACAGTACGAATTCACCCCTCCACTTT.

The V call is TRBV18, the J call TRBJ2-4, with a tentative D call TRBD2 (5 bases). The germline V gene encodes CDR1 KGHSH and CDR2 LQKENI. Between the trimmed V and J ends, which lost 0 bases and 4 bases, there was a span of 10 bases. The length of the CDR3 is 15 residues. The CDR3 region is CASSPPERAKNIQYF. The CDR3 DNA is TGTGCCAGCTCACCACCGGAGAGGGCGAAAAACATTCAGTACTTC.

CDR3 in amino acids: CASSGQGSTGELFF. Written as DNA, the CDR3 is TGTGCCAGCAGCGGGCAGGGGAGCACCGGGGAGCTGTTTTTT. This chain joins TRBV7-9 and TRBJ2-2; D possibly corresponds to TRBD1 (6 bases). CDR3 length: 14 residues. Germline lookup yields CDR1 SEHNR and CDR2 FQNEAQ (reference sequence). V was shortened by 5 bases and J by 4 bases, with 11 bases between the two germline ends.

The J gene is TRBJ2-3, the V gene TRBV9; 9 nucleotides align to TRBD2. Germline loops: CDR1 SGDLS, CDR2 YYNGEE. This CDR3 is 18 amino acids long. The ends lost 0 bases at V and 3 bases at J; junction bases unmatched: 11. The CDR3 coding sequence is TGTGCCAGCAGCGTAGAGGCGGGGGGGCCGGGCGGTACAGATACGCAGTATTTT. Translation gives CASSVEAGGPGGTDTQYF.

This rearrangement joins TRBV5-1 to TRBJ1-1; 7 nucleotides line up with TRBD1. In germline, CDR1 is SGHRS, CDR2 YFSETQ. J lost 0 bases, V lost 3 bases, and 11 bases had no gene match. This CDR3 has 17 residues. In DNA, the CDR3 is TGCGCCAGCAGCTCGGCCTGGACAGGTCGTATGAACACTGAAGCTTTCTTT. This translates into CASSSAWTGRMNTEAFF.

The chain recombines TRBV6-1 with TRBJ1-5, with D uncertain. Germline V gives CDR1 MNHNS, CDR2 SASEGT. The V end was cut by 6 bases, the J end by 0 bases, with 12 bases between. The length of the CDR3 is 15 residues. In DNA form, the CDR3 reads TGTGCCAGCAGCGCAAGTCTTAATAGCAATCAGCCCCAGCATTTT. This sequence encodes CASSASLNSNQPQHF.

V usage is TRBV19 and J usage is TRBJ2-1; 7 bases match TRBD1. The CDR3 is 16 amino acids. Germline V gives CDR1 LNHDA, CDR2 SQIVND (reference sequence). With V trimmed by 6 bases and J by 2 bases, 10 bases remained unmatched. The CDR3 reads CASRLGTGTAYNEQFF. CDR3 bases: TGTGCCAGTAGACTGGGGACCGGGACAGCCTACAATGAGCAGTTCTTC.

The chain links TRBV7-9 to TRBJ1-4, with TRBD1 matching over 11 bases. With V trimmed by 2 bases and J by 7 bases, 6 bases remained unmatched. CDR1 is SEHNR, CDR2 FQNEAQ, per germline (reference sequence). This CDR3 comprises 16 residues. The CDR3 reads CASSLRTGGGGEKLFF. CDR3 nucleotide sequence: TGTGCCAGCAGCTTACGGACAGGGGGCGGGGGTGAAAAACTGTTTTTT.

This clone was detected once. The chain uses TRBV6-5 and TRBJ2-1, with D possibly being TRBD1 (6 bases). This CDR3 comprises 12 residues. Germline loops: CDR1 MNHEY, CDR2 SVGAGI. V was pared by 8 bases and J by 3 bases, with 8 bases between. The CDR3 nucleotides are TGTGCCAGCCGAGGGGGCTACAATGAGCAGTTCTTC. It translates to CASRGGYNEQFF.

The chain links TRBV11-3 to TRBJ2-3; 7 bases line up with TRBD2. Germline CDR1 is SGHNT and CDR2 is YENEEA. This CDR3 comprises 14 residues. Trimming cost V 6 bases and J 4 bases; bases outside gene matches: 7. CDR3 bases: TGTGCCAGCAGTCGAACGAGCGGGGCAGATACGCAGTATTTT. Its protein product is CASSRTSGADTQYF.

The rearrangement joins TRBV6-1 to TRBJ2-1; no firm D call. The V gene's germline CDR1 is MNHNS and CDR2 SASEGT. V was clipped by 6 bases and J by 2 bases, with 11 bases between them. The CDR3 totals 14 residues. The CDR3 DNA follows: TGTGCCAGCAGCCGGGCCGGACCCTACAATGAGCAGTTCTTC. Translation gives CASSRAGPYNEQFF.

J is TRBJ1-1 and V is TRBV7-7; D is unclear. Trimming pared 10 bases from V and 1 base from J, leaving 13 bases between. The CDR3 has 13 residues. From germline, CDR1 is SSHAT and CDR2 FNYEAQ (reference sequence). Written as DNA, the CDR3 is TGTGCCACTTCCTATCAGGAGAACACTGAAGCTTTCTTT. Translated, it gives CATSYQENTEAFF. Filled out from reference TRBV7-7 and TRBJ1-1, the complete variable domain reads GAGVSQSPRYKVTKRGQDVTLRCDPISSHATLYWYQQALGQGPEFLTYFNYEAQPDKSGLPSDRFSAERPEGSISTLTIQRTEQRDSAMYRCATSYQENTEAFFGQGTRLTVV.

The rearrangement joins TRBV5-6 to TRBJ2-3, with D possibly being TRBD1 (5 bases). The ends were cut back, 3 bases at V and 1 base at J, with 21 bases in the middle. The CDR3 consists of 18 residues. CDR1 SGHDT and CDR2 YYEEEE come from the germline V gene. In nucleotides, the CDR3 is TGTGCCAGCAGCTGTCTACTGCGACAGACCCACTGCACAGATACGCAGTATTTT. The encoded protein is CASSCLLRQTHCTDTQYF.

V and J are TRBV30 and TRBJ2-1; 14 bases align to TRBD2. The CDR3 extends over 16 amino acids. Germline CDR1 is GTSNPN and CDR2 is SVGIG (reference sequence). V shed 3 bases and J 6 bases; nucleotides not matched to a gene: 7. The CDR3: CAWSRLAGGLGNEQFF. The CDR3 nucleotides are TGTGCCTGGAGCCGACTAGCGGGGGGGTTGGGCAATGAGCAGTTCTTC.

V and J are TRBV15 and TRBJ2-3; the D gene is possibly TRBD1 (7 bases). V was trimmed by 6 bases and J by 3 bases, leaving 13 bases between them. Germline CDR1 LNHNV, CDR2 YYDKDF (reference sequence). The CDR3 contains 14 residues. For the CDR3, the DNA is TGTGCCACCAGTAAGTCAGGGGGGACAGATACGCAGTATTTT. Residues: CATSKSGGTDTQYF.

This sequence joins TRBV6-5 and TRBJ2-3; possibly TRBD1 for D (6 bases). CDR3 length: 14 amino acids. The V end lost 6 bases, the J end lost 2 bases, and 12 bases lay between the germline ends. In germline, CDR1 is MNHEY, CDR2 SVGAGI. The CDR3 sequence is CASRTRGNTDTQYF. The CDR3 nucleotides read TGTGCCAGCAGAACTAGGGGGAACACAGATACGCAGTATTTT.

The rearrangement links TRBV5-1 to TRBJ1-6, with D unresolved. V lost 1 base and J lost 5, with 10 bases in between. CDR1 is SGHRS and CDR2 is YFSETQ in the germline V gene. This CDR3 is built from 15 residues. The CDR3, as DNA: TGCGCCAGCAGCTTGATCTCGGGGAATAATTCACCCCTCCACTTT. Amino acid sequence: CASSLISGNNSPLHF.

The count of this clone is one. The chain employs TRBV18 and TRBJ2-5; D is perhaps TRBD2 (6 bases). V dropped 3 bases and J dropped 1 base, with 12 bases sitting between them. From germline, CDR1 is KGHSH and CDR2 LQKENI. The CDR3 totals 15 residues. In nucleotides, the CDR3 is TGTGCCAGCTCACCCCAGAACGGGGGCCAAGAGACCCAGTACTTC. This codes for CASSPQNGGQETQYF.

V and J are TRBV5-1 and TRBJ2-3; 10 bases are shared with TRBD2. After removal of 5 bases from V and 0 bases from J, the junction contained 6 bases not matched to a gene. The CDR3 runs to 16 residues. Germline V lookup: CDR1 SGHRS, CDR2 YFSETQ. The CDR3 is CASRVISGGSTDTQYF. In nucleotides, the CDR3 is TGCGCCAGCAGAGTTATTAGCGGGGGGAGCACAGATACGCAGTATTTT.

The CDR3 region is CASSPYTGTGEPYEQYV. Written as DNA, the CDR3 is TGTGCCAGCAGCCCCTATACCGGGACAGGGGAGCCCTACGAGCAGTACGTC. V is TRBV7-2 and J is TRBJ2-7; 10 bases agree with TRBD1. The CDR3 spans 17 residues. J lost 2 bases, V lost 5 bases, and 12 bases had no gene match. CDR1 is SGHTA and CDR2 is FQGNSA in the germline V gene.